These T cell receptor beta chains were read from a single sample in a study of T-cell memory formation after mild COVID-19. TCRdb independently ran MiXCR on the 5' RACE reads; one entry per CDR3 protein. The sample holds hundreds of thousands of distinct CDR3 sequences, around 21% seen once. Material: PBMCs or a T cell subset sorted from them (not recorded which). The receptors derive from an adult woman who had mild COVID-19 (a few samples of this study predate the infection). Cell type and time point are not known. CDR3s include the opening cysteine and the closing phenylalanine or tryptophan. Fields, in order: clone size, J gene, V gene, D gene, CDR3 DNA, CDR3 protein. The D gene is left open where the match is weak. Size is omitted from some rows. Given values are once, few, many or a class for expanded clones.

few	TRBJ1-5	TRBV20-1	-	TGCAGTGCTAGAGAACAGGGTGGCAATCAGCCCCAGCATTTT	CSAREQGGNQPQHF
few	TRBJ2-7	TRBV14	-	TGTGCCAGCAGCCAAAGCCCCCCCTACGAGCAGTACTTC	CASSQSPPYEQYF
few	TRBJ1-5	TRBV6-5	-	TGTGCCAGCAGTTCCTTCAAACCGGGACAATCTGATCAGCCCCAGCATTTT	CASSSFKPGQSDQPQHF
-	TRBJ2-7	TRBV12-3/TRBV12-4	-	TGTGCCAGCAGCCGTCCAACAGGTACCTACGAGCAGTACTTC	CASSRPTGTYEQYF
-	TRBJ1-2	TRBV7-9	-	TGTGCCAGCAGCTTTATCACAGTTCCATCCTACACCTTC	CASSFITVPSYTF
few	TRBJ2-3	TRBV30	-	TGTGCCTGGAGTGTAGTGGAGGGGAGAGCAGATACGCAGTATTTT	CAWSVVEGRADTQYF
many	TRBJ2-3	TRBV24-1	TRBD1	TGTGCCACCAGTGTCGGGACAGGGATCGCAGATACGCAGTATTTT	CATSVGTGIADTQYF
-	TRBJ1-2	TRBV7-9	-	TGTGCCATCGATGGTACAGGGAACTATGGCTACACCTTC	CAIDGTGNYGYTF
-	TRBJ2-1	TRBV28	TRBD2	TGTGCCAGCAGCCCTCCCGAGGGAGGGCTCAATGAGCAGTTCTTC	CASSPPEGGLNEQFF
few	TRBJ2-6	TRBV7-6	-	TGTGCCAGCAGCTTAGCAAGGTCTGGGGCCAACGTCCTGACTTTC	CASSLARSGANVLTF
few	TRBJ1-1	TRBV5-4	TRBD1	TGTGCCAGCAGCTTGGGCGGGACAGGCCGAGCTTTCTTT	CASSLGGTGRAFF
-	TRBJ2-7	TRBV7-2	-	TGTGCCAGCAGCCCAGGACTGTTGTTCCAGCAGTACTTC	CASSPGLLFQQYF
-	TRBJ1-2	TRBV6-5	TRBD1	TGTGCCAGCAACCGGGACAGAGCTAACTATGGCTACACCTTC	CASNRDRANYGYTF
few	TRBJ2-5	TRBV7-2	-	TGTGCCAGCAGCTTGGGCCTGGCGCAATGGACCCAGTACTTC	CASSLGLAQWTQYF
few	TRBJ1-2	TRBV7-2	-	TGTGCCAGCAGCCCCTTCCAGGGGTACTATGGCTACACCTTC	CASSPFQGYYGYTF
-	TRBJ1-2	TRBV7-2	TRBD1	TGTGCCAGCACCTCGGACAGGGGAAATGGCTACACCTTC	CASTSDRGNGYTF
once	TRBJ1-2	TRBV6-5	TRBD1	TGTGCCAGCAGACCGACCTGGACAGGGTATGGCTACACCTTC	CASRPTWTGYGYTF
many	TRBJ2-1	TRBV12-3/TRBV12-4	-	TGTGCCAGCAAGCCGGGAAGCTCCTACAATGAGCAGTTCTTC	CASKPGSSYNEQFF
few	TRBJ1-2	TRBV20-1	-	TGCAGTGCTAGAGACACGGCCCCTTTGAACTATGGCTACACCTTC	CSARDTAPLNYGYTF
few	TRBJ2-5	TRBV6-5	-	TGTGCCACGAGAAGTGGGGGGCGGGAGACCCAGTACTTC	CATRSGGRETQYF
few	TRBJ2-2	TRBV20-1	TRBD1	TGCAGTGCTAGAGAGCCGGGACAGGGAGACACCGGGGAGCTGTTTTTT	CSAREPGQGDTGELFF
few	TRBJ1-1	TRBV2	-	TGTGCCAGCACCGGGGACCCGGGATCGACTGAAGCTTTCTTT	CASTGDPGSTEAFF
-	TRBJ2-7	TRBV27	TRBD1	TGTGCCAGCAGTTTAGCCGGGACAGGCATCCTCTACGAGCAGTACTTC	CASSLAGTGILYEQYF
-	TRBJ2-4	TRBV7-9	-	TGTGCCAGCAGCGCTCTAGCGAACATTCAGTACTTC	CASSALANIQYF
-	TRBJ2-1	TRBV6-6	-	TGTGCCAGCAGTTACTCATCGGCTGAGCAGTTCTTC	CASSYSSAEQFF
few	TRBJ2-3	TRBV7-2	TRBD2	TGTGCCAGCAGCTTAGCGCGCCTAGCGGTTATCACAGATACGCAGTATTTT	CASSLARLAVITDTQYF
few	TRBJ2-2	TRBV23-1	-	TGCGCCAGCAGTCAAAGATCCAACACCGGGGAGCTGTTTTTT	CASSQRSNTGELFF
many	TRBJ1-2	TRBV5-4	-	TGTGCCAGCAGGAGGGACTATGGCTACACCTTC	CASRRDYGYTF
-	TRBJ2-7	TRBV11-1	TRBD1	TGTGCCAGCGGAGTGACAGGGATCACCTACGAGCAGTACTTC	CASGVTGITYEQYF
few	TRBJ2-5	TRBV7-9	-	-	CASSFGQGAPPDF
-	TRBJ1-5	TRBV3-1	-	TGTGCCAGCAGCCAAGACAGGATTAACCAGCCCCAGCATTTT	CASSQDRINQPQHF
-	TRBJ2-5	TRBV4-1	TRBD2	TGCGCCAGCAGCCAAGTCCCTGGGCGGGAGGGCCAAGAGACCCAGTACTTC	CASSQVPGREGQETQYF
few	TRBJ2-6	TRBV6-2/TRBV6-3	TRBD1	TGTGCCAGCAGTTACCCGACAGGGTCCGGGGCCAACGTCCTGACTTTC	CASSYPTGSGANVLTF
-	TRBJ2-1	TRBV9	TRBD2	TGTGCCAGCAGTGCTTCCGGGACTAGCGGGAGGCCCCTCAATGAGCAGTTCTTC	CASSASGTSGRPLNEQFF
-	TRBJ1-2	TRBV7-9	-	TGTGCCAGCAGCTTAGGAGCAGGTGCCACCTATGGCTACACCTTC	CASSLGAGATYGYTF
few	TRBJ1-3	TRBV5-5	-	TGTGCCAGCAGCTTGGAACAGCACAACTCTGGAAACACCATATATTTT	CASSLEQHNSGNTIYF
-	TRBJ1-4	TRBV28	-	TGTGCCAGCAGTCCTAGTATGGGAAGGAGGGGTGAAAAACTGTTTTTT	CASSPSMGRRGEKLFF
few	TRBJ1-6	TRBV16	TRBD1	TGTGCCAGCAGCCAATTAGGGGACAGGATAAATTCACCCCTCCACTTT	CASSQLGDRINSPLHF
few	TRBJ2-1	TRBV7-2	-	TGTGCCAGCAGCTTACCTTATAGTGAGCAGTTCTTC	CASSLPYSEQFF
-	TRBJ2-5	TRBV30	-	TGTGCCTGGAGTGTAGGACATAGAGAGACCCAGTACTTC	CAWSVGHRETQYF
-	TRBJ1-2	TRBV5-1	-	TGCGCCAGCAGCGTCGACGGCAGACAGTATGGCTACACCTTC	CASSVDGRQYGYTF
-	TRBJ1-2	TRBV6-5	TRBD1	TGTGCCAGCAGTCAACCGGGACAGGGGGCGCCGGGCTATGGCTACACCTTC	CASSQPGQGAPGYGYTF
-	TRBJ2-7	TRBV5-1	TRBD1	TGCGCCAGCAGCCCCCGGGACAGGTACGAGCAGTACTTC	CASSPRDRYEQYF
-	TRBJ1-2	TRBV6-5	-	TGTGCCAGCAGTTCCGTAAATGGACAAAACGGCTATGGCTACACCTTC	CASSSVNGQNGYGYTF
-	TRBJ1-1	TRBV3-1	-	TGTGCCAGCAGCCTCACTAGCACCTTTGAAGCTTTCTTT	CASSLTSTFEAFF
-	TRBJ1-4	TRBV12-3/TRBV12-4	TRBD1	TGTGCCAGCAACCCGACAGGGTCGTCGTCAAAACTGTTTTTT	CASNPTGSSSKLFF
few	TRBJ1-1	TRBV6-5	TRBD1	TGTGCCAGCGAGACAGGGGTCAGGGGCACTGAAGCTTTCTTT	CASETGVRGTEAFF
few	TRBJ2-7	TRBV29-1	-	TGCAGCGTTGAATCGGGTAGAGGGGACTACGAGCAGTACTTC	CSVESGRGDYEQYF